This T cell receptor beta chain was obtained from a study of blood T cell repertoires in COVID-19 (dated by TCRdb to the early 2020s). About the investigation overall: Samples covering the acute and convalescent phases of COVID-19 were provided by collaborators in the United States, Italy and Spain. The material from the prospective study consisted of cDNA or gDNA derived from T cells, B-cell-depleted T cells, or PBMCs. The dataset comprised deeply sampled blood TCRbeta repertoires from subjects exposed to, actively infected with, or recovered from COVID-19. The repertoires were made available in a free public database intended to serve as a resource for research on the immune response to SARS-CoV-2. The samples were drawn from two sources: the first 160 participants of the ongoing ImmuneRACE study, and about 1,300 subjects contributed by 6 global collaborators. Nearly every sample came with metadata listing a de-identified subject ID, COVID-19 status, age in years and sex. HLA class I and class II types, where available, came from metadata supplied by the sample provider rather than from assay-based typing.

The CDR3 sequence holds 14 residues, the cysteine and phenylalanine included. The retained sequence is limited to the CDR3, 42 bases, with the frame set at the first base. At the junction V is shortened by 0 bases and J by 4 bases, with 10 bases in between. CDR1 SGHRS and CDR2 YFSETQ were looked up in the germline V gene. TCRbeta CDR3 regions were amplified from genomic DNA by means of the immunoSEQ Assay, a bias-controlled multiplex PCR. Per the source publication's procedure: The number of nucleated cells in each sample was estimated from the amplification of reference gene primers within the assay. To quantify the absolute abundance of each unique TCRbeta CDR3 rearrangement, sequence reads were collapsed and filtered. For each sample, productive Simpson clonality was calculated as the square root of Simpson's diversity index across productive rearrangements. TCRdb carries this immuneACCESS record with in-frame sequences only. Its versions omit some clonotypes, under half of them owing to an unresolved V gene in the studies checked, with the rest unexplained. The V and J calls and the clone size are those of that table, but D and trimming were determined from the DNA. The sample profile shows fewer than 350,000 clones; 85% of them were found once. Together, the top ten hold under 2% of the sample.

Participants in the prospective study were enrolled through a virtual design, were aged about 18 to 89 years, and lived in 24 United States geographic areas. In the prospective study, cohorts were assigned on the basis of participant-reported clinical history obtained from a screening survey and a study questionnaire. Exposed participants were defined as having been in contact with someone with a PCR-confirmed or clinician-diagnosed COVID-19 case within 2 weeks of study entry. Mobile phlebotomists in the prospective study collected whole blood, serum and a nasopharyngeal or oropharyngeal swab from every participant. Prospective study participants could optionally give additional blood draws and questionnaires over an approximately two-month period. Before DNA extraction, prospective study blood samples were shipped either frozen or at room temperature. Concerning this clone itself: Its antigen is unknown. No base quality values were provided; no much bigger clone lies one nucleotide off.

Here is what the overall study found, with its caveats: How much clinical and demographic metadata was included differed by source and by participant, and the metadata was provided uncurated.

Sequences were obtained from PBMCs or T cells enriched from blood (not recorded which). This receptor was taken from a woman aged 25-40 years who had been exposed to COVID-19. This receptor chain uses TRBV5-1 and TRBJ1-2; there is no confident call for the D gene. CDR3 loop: CASSLDRDFYGYTF. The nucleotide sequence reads TGCGCCAGCAGCTTGGATCGTGACTTCTATGGCTACACCTTC.